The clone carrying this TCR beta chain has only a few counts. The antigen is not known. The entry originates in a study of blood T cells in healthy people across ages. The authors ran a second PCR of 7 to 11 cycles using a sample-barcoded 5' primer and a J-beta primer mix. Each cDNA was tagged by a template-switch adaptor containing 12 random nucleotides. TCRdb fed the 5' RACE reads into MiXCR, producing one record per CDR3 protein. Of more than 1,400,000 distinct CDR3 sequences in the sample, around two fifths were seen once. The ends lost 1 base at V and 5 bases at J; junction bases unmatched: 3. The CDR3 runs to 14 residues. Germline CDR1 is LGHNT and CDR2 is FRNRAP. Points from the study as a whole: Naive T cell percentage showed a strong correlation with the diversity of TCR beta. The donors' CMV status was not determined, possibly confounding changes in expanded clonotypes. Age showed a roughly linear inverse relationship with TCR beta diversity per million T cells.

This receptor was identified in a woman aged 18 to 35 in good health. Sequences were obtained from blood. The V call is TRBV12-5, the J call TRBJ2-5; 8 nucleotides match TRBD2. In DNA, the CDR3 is TGTGCTAGTGGTTTGGCGGGAGGGCGGGAGACCCAGTACTTC. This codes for CASGLAGGRETQYF.